This T cell receptor beta chain was identified in a study of cytomegalovirus exposure and HLA in healthy donors. General observations from the study: Being productive about 87% or about 30% of the time was typical of most TCR beta V segments in an earlier analysis. Researchers reported from a later analysis that most CMV-associated TCR beta chains appeared HLA-restricted. TCR beta V- and J-gene trimming was later associated with a missense DCLRE1C variant. Many donors shared some public TCRs, even though most TCR sequences were rare.

To note about this clone: Its target is not known.

13 Jbeta primers and 60 Vbeta primers were used for the PCR. Sequenced by immunoSEQ multiplex PCR; TCRdb stores in-frame clones only, minus some. Here the sample spans about 160,000 clones, 65% to 90% being singletons. This sequence originates from a man in his fifties or sixties in good health and CMV-seropositive. The sequenced material came from PBMCs.

The DNA for the CDR3 is TGCGCCAGCAGCCAAGTCCCACCGGGACTCAGGGGGTTCGAGCAGTTCTTC. This encodes CASSQVPPGLRGFEQFF. The V call is TRBV4-1, the J call TRBJ2-1; possible D gene TRBD1, 7 bases. The CDR3 has 17 residues. Germline CDR1 and CDR2: MGHRA and YSYEKL. V was shortened by 1 base and J by 10 bases, with 23 bases between the two germline ends.